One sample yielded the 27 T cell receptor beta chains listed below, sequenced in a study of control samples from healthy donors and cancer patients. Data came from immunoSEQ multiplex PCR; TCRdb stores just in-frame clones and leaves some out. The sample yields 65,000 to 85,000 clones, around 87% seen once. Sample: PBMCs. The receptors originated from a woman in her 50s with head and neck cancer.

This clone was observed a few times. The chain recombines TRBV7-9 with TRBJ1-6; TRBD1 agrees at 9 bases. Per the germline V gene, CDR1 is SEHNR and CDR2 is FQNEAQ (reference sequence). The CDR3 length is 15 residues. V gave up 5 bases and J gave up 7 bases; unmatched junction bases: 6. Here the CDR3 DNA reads TGTGCCAGCAGCCCCTCGGACAGGGGCAATTCACCCCTCCACTTT. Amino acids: CASSPSDRGNSPLHF.

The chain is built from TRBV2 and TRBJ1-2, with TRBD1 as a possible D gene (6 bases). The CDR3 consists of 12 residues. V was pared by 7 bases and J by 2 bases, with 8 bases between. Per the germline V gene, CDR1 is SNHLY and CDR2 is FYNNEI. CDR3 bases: TGTGCCAGCAAGCAGGGGAACTATGGCTACACCTTC. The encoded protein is CASKQGNYGYTF.

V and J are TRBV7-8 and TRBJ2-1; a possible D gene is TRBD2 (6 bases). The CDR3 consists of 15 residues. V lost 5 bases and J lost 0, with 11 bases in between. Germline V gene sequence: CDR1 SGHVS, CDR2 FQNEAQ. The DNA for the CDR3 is TGTGCCAGCAGCCCCCCCGGGAGCTCCTACAATGAGCAGTTCTTC. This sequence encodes CASSPPGSSYNEQFF.

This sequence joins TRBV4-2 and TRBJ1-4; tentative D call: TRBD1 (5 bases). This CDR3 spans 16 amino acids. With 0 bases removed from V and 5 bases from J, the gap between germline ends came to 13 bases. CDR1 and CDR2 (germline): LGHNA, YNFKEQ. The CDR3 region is CASSQDRGEGNEKLFF. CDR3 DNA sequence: TGTGCCAGCAGCCAAGATAGGGGTGAAGGGAATGAAAAACTGTTTTTT.

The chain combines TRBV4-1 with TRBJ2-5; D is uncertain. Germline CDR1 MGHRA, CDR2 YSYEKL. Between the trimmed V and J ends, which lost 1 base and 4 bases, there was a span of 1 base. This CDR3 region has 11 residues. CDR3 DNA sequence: TGCGCCAGCAGCCAAGCAGAGACCCAGTACTTC. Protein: CASSQAETQYF.

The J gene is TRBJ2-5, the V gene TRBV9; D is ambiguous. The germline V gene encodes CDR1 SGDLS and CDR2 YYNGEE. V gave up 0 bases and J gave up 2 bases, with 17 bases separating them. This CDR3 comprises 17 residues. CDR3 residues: CASSVGGRWSTQETQYF. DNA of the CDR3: TGTGCCAGCAGCGTAGGGGGTCGGTGGAGCACACAAGAGACCCAGTACTTC.

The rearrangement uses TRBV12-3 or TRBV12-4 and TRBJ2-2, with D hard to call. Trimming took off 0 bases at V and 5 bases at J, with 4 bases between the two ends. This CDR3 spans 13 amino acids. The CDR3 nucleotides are TGTGCCAGCAGTTTAGCGAGAACCGGGGAGCTGTTTTTT. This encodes CASSLARTGELFF.

The CDR3 here is CASSPGTSGGVTYNEQFF. CDR3 nucleotide sequence: TGTGCCAGCAGCCCCGGGACTAGCGGGGGGGTGACCTACAATGAGCAGTTCTTC. V gene TRBV5-5 combines with J gene TRBJ2-1; 16 nucleotides match TRBD2. J lost 2 bases, V lost 4 bases, and 6 bases had no gene match. The germline gives CDR1 SGHKS, CDR2 YYEKEE (reference sequence). The CDR3 runs to 18 residues. Full variable domain (remainder filled in from reference TRBV5-5 and TRBJ2-1): DAGVTQSPTHLIKTRGQQVTLRCSPISGHKSVSWYQQVLGQGPQFIFQYYEKEERGRGNFPDRFSARQFPNYSSELNVNALLLGDSALYLCASSPGTSGGVTYNEQFFGPGTRLTVL.

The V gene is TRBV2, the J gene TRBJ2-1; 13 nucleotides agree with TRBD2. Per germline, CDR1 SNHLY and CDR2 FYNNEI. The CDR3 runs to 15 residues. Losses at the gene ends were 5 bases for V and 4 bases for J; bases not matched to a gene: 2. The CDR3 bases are TGTGCCAGCAGTCTACTAGCGGGGGGGTACAATGAGCAGTTCTTC. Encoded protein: CASSLLAGGYNEQFF.

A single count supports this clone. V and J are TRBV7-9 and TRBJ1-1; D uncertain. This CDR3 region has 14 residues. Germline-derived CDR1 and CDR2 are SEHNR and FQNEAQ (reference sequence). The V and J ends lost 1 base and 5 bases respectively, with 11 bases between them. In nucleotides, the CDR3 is TGTGCCAGCAGCTTAGACCCCGTGTCTACTGAAGCTTTCTTT. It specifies CASSLDPVSTEAFF. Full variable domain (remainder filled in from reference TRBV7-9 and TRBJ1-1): DTGVSQNPRHKITKRGQNVTFRCDPISEHNRLYWYRQTLGQGPEFLTYFQNEAQLEKSRLLSDRFSAERPKGSFSTLEIQRTEQGDSAMYLCASSLDPVSTEAFFGQGTRLTVV.

CDR3 residues: CSASRDSSSYNEQFF. DNA for the CDR3: TGCAGTGCTAGTCGGGACTCCAGCTCCTACAATGAGCAGTTCTTC. The gene calls are TRBV20-1 and TRBJ2-1; D might be TRBD2 (6 bases). There are 15 residues in the CDR3. Trimming took 3 bases from V and 0 from J, leaving 12 bases between them. Germline CDR1 and CDR2: DFQATT and SNEGSKA (reference sequence).

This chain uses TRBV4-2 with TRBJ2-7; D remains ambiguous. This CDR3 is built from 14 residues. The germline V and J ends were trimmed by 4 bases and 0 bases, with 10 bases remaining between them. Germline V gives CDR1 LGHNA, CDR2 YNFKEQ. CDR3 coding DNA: TGTGCCAGCAGCCTTTTTTTAGACTCCTACGAGCAGTACTTC. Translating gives CASSLFLDSYEQYF.

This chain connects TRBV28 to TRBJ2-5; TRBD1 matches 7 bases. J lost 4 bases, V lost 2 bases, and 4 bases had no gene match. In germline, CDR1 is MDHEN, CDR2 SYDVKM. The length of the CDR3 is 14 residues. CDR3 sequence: CASSLGPGGETQYF. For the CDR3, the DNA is TGTGCCAGCAGTTTAGGTCCAGGGGGAGAGACCCAGTACTTC.

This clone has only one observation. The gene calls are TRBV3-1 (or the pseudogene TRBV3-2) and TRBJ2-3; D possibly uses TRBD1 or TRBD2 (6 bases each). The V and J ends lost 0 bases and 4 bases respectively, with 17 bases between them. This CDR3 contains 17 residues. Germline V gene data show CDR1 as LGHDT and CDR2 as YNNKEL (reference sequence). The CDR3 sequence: CASSQEQLRRGADTQYF. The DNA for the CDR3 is TGTGCCAGCAGCCAAGAACAGCTACGGAGGGGGGCAGATACGCAGTATTTT.

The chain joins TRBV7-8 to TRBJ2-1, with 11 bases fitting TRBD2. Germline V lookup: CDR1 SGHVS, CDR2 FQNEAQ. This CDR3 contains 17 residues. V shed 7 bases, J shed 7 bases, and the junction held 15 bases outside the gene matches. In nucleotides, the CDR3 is TGTGCCAGCACATTAAATAGCGGGGGGGCCTTCGGTAATGAGCAGTTCTTC. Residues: CASTLNSGGAFGNEQFF.

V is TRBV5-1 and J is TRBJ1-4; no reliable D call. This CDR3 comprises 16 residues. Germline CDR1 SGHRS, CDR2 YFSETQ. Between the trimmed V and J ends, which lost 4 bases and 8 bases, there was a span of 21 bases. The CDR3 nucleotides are TGCGCCAGCAGCCCTACTTCAGGTTCAGTGAGGGAAAAACTGTTTTTT. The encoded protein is CASSPTSGSVREKLFF.

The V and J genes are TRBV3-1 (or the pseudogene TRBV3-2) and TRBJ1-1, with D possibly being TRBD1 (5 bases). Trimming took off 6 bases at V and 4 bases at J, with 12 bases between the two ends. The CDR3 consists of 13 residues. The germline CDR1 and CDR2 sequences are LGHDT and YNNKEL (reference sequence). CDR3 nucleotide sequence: TGTGCCAGCAGACAGGAGGGGCTCACTGAAGCTTTCTTT. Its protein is CASRQEGLTEAFF.

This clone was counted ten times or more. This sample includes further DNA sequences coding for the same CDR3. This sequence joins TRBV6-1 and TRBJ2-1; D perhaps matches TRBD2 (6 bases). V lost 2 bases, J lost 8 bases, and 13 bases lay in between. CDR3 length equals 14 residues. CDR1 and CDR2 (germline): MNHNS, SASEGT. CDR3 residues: CASSERAWGDEQFF. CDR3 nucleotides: TGTGCCAGCAGTGAACGGGCGTGGGGGGATGAGCAGTTCTTC.

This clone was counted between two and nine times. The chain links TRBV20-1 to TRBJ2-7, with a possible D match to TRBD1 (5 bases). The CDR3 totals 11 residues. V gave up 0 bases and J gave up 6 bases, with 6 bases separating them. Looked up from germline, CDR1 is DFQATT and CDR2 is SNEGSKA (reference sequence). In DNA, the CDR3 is TGCAGTGCTAGAGAGGGGCCCGAGCAGTACTTC. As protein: CSAREGPEQYF.

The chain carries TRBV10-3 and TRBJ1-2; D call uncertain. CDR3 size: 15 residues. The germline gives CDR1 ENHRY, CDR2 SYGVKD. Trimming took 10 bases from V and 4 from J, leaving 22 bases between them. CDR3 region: CASLLGPDNSYGYTF. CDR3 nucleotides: TGTGCCAGCCTCTTAGGACCTGATAACAGCTATGGCTACACCTTC.

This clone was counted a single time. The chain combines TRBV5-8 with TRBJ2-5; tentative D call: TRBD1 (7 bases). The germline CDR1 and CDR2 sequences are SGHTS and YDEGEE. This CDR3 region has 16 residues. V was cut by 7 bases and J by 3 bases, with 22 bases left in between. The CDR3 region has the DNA TGTGCCAGCGGCCTTATTGGCAGGGGGGCTAAAGAGACCCAGTACTTC. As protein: CASGLIGRGAKETQYF.

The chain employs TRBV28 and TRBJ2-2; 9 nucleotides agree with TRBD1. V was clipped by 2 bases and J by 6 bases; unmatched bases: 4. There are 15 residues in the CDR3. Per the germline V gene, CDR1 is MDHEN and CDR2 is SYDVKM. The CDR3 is CASSLRTGEAGELFF. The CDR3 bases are TGTGCCAGCAGTTTACGGACAGGGGAAGCCGGGGAGCTGTTTTTT.

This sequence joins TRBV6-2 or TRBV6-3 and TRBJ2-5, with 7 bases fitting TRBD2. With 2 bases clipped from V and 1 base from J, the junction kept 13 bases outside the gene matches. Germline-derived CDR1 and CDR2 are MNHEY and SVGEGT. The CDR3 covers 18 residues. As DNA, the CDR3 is TGTGCCAGCAGTTACGGCTCCTCGTGGAGCGGGGCCCAAGAGACCCAGTACTTC. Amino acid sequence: CASSYGSSWSGAQETQYF.

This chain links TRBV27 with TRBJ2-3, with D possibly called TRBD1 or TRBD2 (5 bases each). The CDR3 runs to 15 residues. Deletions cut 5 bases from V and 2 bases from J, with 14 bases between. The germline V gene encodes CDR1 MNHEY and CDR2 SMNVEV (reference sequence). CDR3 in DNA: TGTGCCAGCAGTCCTCCGGGACGAATCACAGATACGCAGTATTTT. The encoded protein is CASSPPGRITDTQYF.

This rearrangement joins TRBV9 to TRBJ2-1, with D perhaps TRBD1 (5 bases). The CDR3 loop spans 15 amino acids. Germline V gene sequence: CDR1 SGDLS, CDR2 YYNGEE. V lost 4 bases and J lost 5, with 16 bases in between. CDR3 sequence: CASSPEWGYDNEQFF. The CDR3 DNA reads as TGTGCCAGCAGCCCTGAGTGGGGCTACGACAATGAGCAGTTCTTC. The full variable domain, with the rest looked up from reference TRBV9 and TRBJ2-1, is DSGVTQTPKHLITATGQRVTLRCSPRSGDLSVYWYQQSLDQGLQFLIQYYNGEERAKGNILERFSAQQFPDLHSELNLSSLELGDSALYFCASSPEWGYDNEQFFGPGTRLTVL.

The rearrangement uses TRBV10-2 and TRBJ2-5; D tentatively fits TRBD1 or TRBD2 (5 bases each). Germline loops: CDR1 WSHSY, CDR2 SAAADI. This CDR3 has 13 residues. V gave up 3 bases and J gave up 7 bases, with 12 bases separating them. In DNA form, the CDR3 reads TGCGCCAGCAGTGATTACAGTGGGACGACCCAGTACTTC. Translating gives CASSDYSGTTQYF.

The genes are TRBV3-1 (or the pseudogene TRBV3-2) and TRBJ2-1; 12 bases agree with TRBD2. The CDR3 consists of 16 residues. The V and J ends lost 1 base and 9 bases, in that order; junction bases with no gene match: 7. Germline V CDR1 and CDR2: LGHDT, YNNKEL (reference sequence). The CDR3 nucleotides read TGTGCCAGCAGCCAAGTGTCTAGCGGGGGGGCGGGTGAGCAGTTCTTC. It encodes CASSQVSSGGAGEQFF.